These 29 T cell receptor beta chains were sequenced from one sample in a study of shared clonotypes between healthy human individuals. Only in-frame clones appear in the TCRdb table, and some are missing; sequencing was by immunoSEQ multiplex PCR. The sample yields around 690,000 clones, 90% seen once. The specimen was memory CD8+ T cells from PBMCs. Stated subset: CD45RO+ cells pooled with CCR7-negative TemRA cells. The receptors come from a man between 18 and 29 years old in good health. Some clones in this sample may be carry-over from other donors' samples.

V usage is TRBV28 and J usage is TRBJ1-1; D is undetermined. The V and J ends lost 5 bases and 2 bases respectively, with 15 bases between them. CDR1 and CDR2 (germline): MDHEN, SYDVKM. The CDR3 is made up of 15 amino acids. CDR3 in amino acids: CASSPWAESNTEAFF. The DNA of the CDR3 is TGTGCCAGCAGTCCCTGGGCCGAGAGTAACACTGAAGCTTTCTTT.

V is TRBV5-6 and J is TRBJ2-5, with TRBD1 matching over 7 bases. The end of the DNA fits TRBJ2-7 better, so the J call may be wrong. Germline-derived CDR1 and CDR2 are SGHDT and YYEEEE. There are 15 residues in the CDR3. In DNA, the CDR3 is TGTGCCAGCAGCCCCTCATGGACAGGAGGAGACGAGCAGTACTTC. Amino acids: CASSPSWTGGDEQYF.

V usage is TRBV28 and J usage is TRBJ1-3; TRBD1 might be the D (6 bases). Germline lookup yields CDR1 MDHEN and CDR2 SYDVKM. The CDR3 extends over 16 amino acids. The V gene lost 3 bases and the J gene lost 1 base, with 13 bases spanning the gap. CDR3 DNA sequence: TGTGCCAGCAGTTTTAAAGGGGGTTGGTCTGGAAACACCATATATTTT. Its protein is CASSFKGGWSGNTIYF.

This clone has a handful of counts. Germline and junction disagree at one end, which may indicate a read error. This sequence joins TRBV25-1 and TRBJ1-1; 7 nucleotides align to TRBD1. Germline V gene sequence: CDR1 MGHDK, CDR2 SYGVNS. CDR3 size: 12 residues. CDR3 amino acids: CACRTGRTEAFF. For the CDR3, the DNA is TGTGCCTGCAGGACAGGTCGAACTGAAGCTTTCTTT.

This chain uses TRBV27 with TRBJ2-5; D is unresolved. Trimming took 6 bases from V and 2 from J, leaving 10 bases between them. Germline V gene lookup returns CDR1 MNHEY and CDR2 SMNVEV (reference sequence). The CDR3 has 13 residues. The CDR3 sequence is CASSRGRQETQYF. The CDR3 DNA is TGTGCCAGCAGCCGAGGCAGACAAGAGACCCAGTACTTC.

This sequence joins TRBV7-9 and TRBJ2-3; D remains ambiguous. The length of the CDR3 is 12 residues. With 6 bases removed from V and 9 bases from J, the gap between germline ends came to 13 bases. Germline CDR1 SEHNR, CDR2 FQNEAQ (reference sequence). The chain's CDR3 is CASSWALETQYF. CDR3 nucleotide sequence: TGTGCCAGCAGTTGGGCGCTTGAAACGCAGTATTTT.

J is TRBJ2-5 and V is TRBV9; tentatively, D is TRBD2 (5 bases). This CDR3 has 15 amino acids. Germline assignment: CDR1 SGDLS and CDR2 YYNGEE. V shed 0 bases and J shed 5 bases, with 14 bases lying between them. CDR3 loop: CASSVDTSPRETQYF. In DNA, the CDR3 is TGTGCCAGCAGCGTAGACACTAGTCCTAGGGAGACCCAGTACTTC.

V is TRBV7-8 and J is TRBJ2-5; D unclear. Germline CDR1 and CDR2: SGHVS and FQNEAQ. V was clipped by 5 bases and J by 5 bases, with 12 bases between them. CDR3 length equals 13 residues. CDR3: CASSHPDRETQYF. Here the CDR3 DNA reads TGTGCCAGCAGCCATCCAGATCGGGAGACCCAGTACTTC.

The chain couples TRBV6-4 to TRBJ2-2; D is perhaps TRBD1 (5 bases). The CDR3 sequence is 14 residues long. Trimming took off 2 bases at V and 4 bases at J, with 8 bases between the two ends. The germline V gene encodes CDR1 MRHNA and CDR2 SNTAGT. In DNA, the CDR3 is TGTGCCAGCAGTGACGGGGCAGCCACCGGGGAGCTGTTTTTT. Translated: CASSDGAATGELFF.

The chain combines TRBV5-1 with TRBJ2-1; 7 bases align to TRBD2. After removal of 0 bases from V and 8 bases from J, the junction contained 5 bases not matched to a gene. The CDR3 has 14 amino acids. CDR1 is SGHRS and CDR2 is YFSETQ in the germline V gene. The CDR3 DNA follows: TGCGCCAGCAGCTTGGGCGGGAGTGTGTATGAGCAGTTCTTC. Protein sequence: CASSLGGSVYEQFF.

V usage is TRBV19 and J usage is TRBJ1-5, with a weak D call TRBD1 (6 bases). CDR1 LNHDA and CDR2 SQIVND come from the germline V gene (reference sequence). There are 16 residues in the CDR3. Trimming left V 5 bases short and J 5 bases short, with 19 bases between. The CDR3 nucleotides are TGTGCCAGTAGTTTGGGGGCCCTATTCCTATATCAGCCCCAGCATTTT. Protein: CASSLGALFLYQPQHF.

Turning to this clone: This CDR3 is also generated by other DNA sequences in the sample. The rearrangement links TRBV27 to TRBJ1-5; TRBD1 matches 8 bases. Germline lookup yields CDR1 MNHEY and CDR2 SMNVEV (reference sequence). V lost 5 bases and J lost 4; bases outside the gene matches: 4. CDR3 length equals 14 residues. CDR3 DNA sequence: TGTGCCAGCAGTATCACAGGGGGGAATCAGCCCCAGCATTTT. This sequence encodes CASSITGGNQPQHF.

As for this clone: At one end, the junction sequence differs from germline, possibly due to a read error. The chain links TRBV19 to TRBJ1-2, with 8 bases aligning to TRBD1. CDR3 length: 13 residues. Germline CDR1 reads LNHDA; CDR2 reads SQIVND (reference sequence). CDR3 nucleotides: TGTGCCAGTTGGCAGGGGGCTAAGTATGGCTACACCTTC. This codes for CASWQGAKYGYTF.

The rearrangement joins TRBV29-1 to TRBJ1-1; D gene ambiguous. Germline assignment: CDR1 SQVTM and CDR2 ANQGSEA. This CDR3 region has 12 residues. Trimming removed 5 bases at V and 3 bases at J, with 10 bases between. The CDR3 region is CSVIEPDTEAFF. CDR3 DNA: TGCAGCGTTATTGAACCAGACACTGAAGCTTTCTTT.

This clone showed up many times. Other nucleotide sequences from this sample produce the same CDR3. V is TRBV7-9 and J is TRBJ2-7, with TRBD1 matching over 7 bases. CDR1 is SEHNR, CDR2 FQNEAQ, per germline (reference sequence). The CDR3 is 15 amino acids. V shed 5 bases and J 4 bases; nucleotides not matched to a gene: 11. The CDR3 nucleotides read TGTGCCAGCAGCCCCAGTAGGGGGCCCCCGTACGAGCAGTACTTC. Amino acid sequence: CASSPSRGPPYEQYF. Looking up the rest from reference TRBV7-9 and TRBJ2-7 gives the full variable domain: DTGVSQNPRHKITKRGQNVTFRCDPISEHNRLYWYRQTLGQGPEFLTYFQNEAQLEKSRLLSDRFSAERPKGSFSTLEIQRTEQGDSAMYLCASSPSRGPPYEQYFGPGTRLTVT.

The chain has TRBV18 and TRBJ2-7; D unclear. The CDR3 runs 13 residues. Deletions cut 4 bases from V and 3 bases from J, with 10 bases between. Germline loops: CDR1 KGHSH, CDR2 LQKENI. The CDR3 protein is CASSRADFYEQYF. CDR3 DNA: TGTGCCAGCTCACGGGCAGACTTCTACGAGCAGTACTTC.

On this clone itself: The junction does not match germline at one end; this may be a read error. This sequence joins TRBV6-5 and TRBJ1-2, with 7 bases aligning to TRBD1. The CDR3 has 14 residues. Per germline, CDR1 MNHEY and CDR2 SVGAGI. The CDR3 nucleotides read TGTGCCATCAGTGACAGGGATCCCAACTATGGCTACACCTTC. As protein: CAISDRDPNYGYTF.

The chain recombines TRBV19 with TRBJ1-2; D possibly corresponds to TRBD1 (5 bases). The CDR3 runs to 13 residues. The V gene's germline CDR1 is LNHDA and CDR2 SQIVND (reference sequence). V lost 2 bases to trimming and J lost 6 bases, with 10 bases between them. CDR3 region: CASSIKGTDGYTF. The CDR3 DNA sequence: TGTGCCAGTAGTATAAAAGGGACGGATGGCTACACCTTC.

The genes are TRBV9 and TRBJ2-5; 8 positions agree with TRBD2. Unmatched junction bases numbered 7, after V lost 0 bases and J lost 3 bases. The CDR3 runs 16 residues. CDR1 is SGDLS and CDR2 is YYNGEE in the germline V gene. The CDR3 region has the DNA TGTGCCAGCAGCGTAGGGGACGCGGGGGGCGAAGAGACCCAGTACTTC. It is translated as CASSVGDAGGEETQYF.

V gene TRBV9 combines with J gene TRBJ2-1; D possibly corresponds to TRBD1 (5 bases). Germline-derived CDR1 and CDR2 are SGDLS and YYNGEE. The CDR3 sequence is 17 residues long. The ends were cut back, 0 bases at V and 8 bases at J, with 21 bases in the middle. Here the CDR3 DNA reads TGTGCCAGCAGCGTAGGGTCGGTGTACAGGAAGAGCTATGAGCAGTTCTTC. As protein: CASSVGSVYRKSYEQFF.

CDR3 sequence reads: CASSIQQDYEQYF. The CDR3 DNA reads TGTGCCAGTAGTATACAACAAGACTACGAGCAGTACTTC. This chain connects TRBV19 to TRBJ2-7; D unresolved. The length of the CDR3 is 13 residues. Trimming stripped 2 bases from V and 3 bases from J, with 8 bases between. Germline V gene lookup returns CDR1 LNHDA and CDR2 SQIVND (reference sequence). Variable domain in full (rest from reference TRBV19 and TRBJ2-7): DGGITQSPKYLFRKEGQNVTLSCEQNLNHDAMYWYRQDPGQGLRLIYYSQIVNDFQKGDIAEGYSVSREKKESFPLTVTSAQKNPTAFYLCASSIQQDYEQYFGPGTRLTVT.

The chain carries TRBV15 and TRBJ2-4, with 10 positions matching TRBD2. V shed 5 bases, J shed 4 bases, and the junction held 5 bases outside the gene matches. The CDR3 is 15 amino acids. Looked up from germline, CDR1 is LNHNV and CDR2 is YYDKDF (reference sequence). The CDR3 sequence: CATSRLAGAKNIQYF. In nucleotides, the CDR3 is TGTGCCACCAGCCGGCTAGCGGGAGCTAAAAACATTCAGTACTTC.

This clone was found once. CDR3 sequence: CASRGTGGSYEQYF. The CDR3 DNA reads as TGTGCCAGCAGAGGGACAGGCGGCTCCTACGAGCAGTACTTC. This rearrangement joins TRBV7-9 to TRBJ2-7, with 8 bases fitting TRBD1. V shed 6 bases and J 0 bases; nucleotides not matched to a gene: 4. This CDR3 contains 14 residues. CDR1 SEHNR and CDR2 FQNEAQ come from the germline V gene (reference sequence).

V gene TRBV6-1 combines with J gene TRBJ1-5; possible D gene TRBD1, 5 bases. Germline-derived CDR1 and CDR2 are MNHNS and SASEGT. Trimming removed 2 bases from V and 7 bases from J, with 18 bases in between. The CDR3 consists of 16 residues. The CDR3 sequence: CASSEFYRGFGQPQHF. CDR3 nucleotides: TGTGCCAGCAGTGAATTCTATCGGGGGTTCGGGCAGCCCCAGCATTTT.

The chain recombines TRBV4-1 with TRBJ2-5, with TRBD1 matching 9 bases. Matching the DNA end better, TRBJ2-7 makes the J call doubtful. CDR3 length: 15 amino acids. Per the germline V gene, CDR1 is MGHRA and CDR2 is YSYEKL. CDR3 in amino acids: CASSLIQGAAGEQYF. The CDR3 DNA reads as TGCGCCAGCAGCCTTATACAGGGGGCGGCGGGCGAGCAGTACTTC.

CDR3 sequence: CASSPGTGLSDEQYF. CDR3 coding DNA: TGTGCCAGCTCACCCGGGACAGGCCTAAGCGACGAGCAGTACTTC. The V call is TRBV18, the J call TRBJ2-7, with 8 positions matching TRBD1. Trimming removed 3 bases from V and 5 bases from J; junction bases left unmatched: 9. Per the germline V gene, CDR1 is KGHSH and CDR2 is LQKENI. The CDR3 runs to 15 residues.

The rearrangement links TRBV9 to TRBJ1-5, with D perhaps TRBD1 (6 bases). The V gene lost 4 bases and the J gene lost 6 bases, with 17 bases spanning the gap. Germline CDR1 is SGDLS and CDR2 is YYNGEE. The CDR3 has 15 amino acids. In DNA, the CDR3 is TGTGCCAGCAGCCCCGAAGGGGGTGTGGGTCAGCCCCAGCATTTT. Amino acid sequence: CASSPEGGVGQPQHF.

The rearrangement uses TRBV7-9 and TRBJ2-3; 11 bases are a match to TRBD1. The CDR3 contains 16 residues. Germline V gene data show CDR1 as SEHNR and CDR2 as FQNEAQ (reference sequence). Trimming removed 7 bases from V and 6 bases from J; junction bases left unmatched: 12. The CDR3, as DNA: TGTGCCAGCAACCCGTCCGGGACAGGGGGAAGGGATACGCAGTATTTT. Protein sequence: CASNPSGTGGRDTQYF.

The V call is TRBV27, the J call TRBJ2-3, with D possibly TRBD2 on 6 matching bases. The V and J ends lost 2 bases and 2 bases respectively, with 20 bases between them. Germline CDR1 MNHEY, CDR2 SMNVEV (reference sequence). The CDR3 covers 18 residues. The CDR3 region is CASSLGPRGGTVTDTQYF. The CDR3 DNA follows: TGTGCCAGCAGTTTAGGCCCTCGGGGCGGGACGGTCACAGATACGCAGTATTTT.